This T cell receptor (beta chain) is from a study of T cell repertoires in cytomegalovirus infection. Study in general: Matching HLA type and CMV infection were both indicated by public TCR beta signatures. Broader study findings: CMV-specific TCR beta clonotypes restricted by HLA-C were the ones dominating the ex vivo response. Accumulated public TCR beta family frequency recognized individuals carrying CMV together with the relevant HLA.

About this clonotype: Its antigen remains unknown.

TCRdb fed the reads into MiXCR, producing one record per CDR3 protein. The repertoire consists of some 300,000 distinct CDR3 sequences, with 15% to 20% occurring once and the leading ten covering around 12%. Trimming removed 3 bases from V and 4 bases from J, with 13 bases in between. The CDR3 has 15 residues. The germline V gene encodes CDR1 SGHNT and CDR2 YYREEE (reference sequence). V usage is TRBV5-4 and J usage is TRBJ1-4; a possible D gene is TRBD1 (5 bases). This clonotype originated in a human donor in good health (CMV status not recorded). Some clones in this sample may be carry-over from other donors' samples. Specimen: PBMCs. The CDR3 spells CASSSSGIINEKLFF. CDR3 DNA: TGTGCCAGCAGCTCTTCAGGGATTATTAATGAAAAACTGTTTTTT. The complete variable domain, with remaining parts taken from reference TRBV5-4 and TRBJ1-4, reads ETGVTQSPTHLIKTRGQQVTLRCSSQSGHNTVSWYQQALGQGPQFIFQYYREEENGRGNFPPRFSGLQFPNYSSELNVNALELDDSALYLCASSSSGIINEKLFFGSGTQLSVL.